Listed here are 22 T cell receptor beta chains from one sample, sequenced in a study of blood T cell repertoires in COVID-19. Assay: immunoSEQ multiplex PCR; the TCRdb copy retains only in-frame clones and omits some. The table has about 100,000 clones, over 75% seen once. The sequencing input was peripheral blood. All receptors come from an older woman with acute or convalescent COVID-19.

This rearrangement joins TRBV3-1 (or the pseudogene TRBV3-2) to TRBJ2-1; 11 bases fit TRBD2. CDR3 length: 19 residues. V lost 0 bases, J lost 4 bases, and 11 bases stayed unmatched. Germline V gene lookup returns CDR1 LGHDT and CDR2 YNNKEL (reference sequence). Written as DNA, the CDR3 is TGTGCCAGCAGCCAAGAACGGATAGCGGGAGGGCCTACTTACAATGAGCAGTTCTTC. It specifies CASSQERIAGGPTYNEQFF.

This clone was picked up a small number of times. This chain connects TRBV30 to TRBJ1-1; possible D gene TRBD1, 5 bases. Germline loops: CDR1 GTSNPN, CDR2 SVGIG (reference sequence). Deletions cut 0 bases from V and 3 bases from J, with 14 bases between. The length of the CDR3 is 15 residues. The chain's CDR3 is CAWSVGEGPDTEAFF. For the CDR3, the DNA is TGTGCCTGGAGTGTCGGGGAGGGGCCTGACACTGAAGCTTTCTTT.

The chain joins TRBV3-1 (or the pseudogene TRBV3-2) to TRBJ1-6; unclear D gene. V lost 4 bases, J lost 7 bases, and 11 bases lay in between. Germline CDR1 LGHDT, CDR2 YNNKEL (reference sequence). The CDR3 length is 14 residues. CDR3 in amino acids: CASSPSIQNSPLHF. The CDR3 coding sequence is TGTGCCAGCAGCCCTTCGATACAGAATTCACCCCTCCACTTT.

This CDR3 is CASRGAGDTQYF. CDR3 nucleotide sequence: TGTGCCAGCAGAGGAGCCGGAGATACGCAGTATTTT. The gene calls are TRBV6-5 and TRBJ2-3; D is ambiguous. CDR1 is MNHEY and CDR2 is SVGAGI in the germline V gene. Trimming shortened V by 6 bases and J by 5 bases, and 9 bases separated the two germline ends. CDR3 size: 12 residues.

The rearrangement links TRBV6-5 to TRBJ1-6; TRBD1 is a possible D gene (5 bases). Germline V CDR1 and CDR2: MNHEY, SVGAGI. This CDR3 contains 13 residues. V gave up 6 bases and J gave up 5 bases, with 8 bases separating them. CDR3 DNA: TGTGCCAGCAGGTTCAGGGATAATTCACCCCTCCACTTT. This translates into CASRFRDNSPLHF.

This clone appeared once. This chain links TRBV6-5 with TRBJ1-3, with D tentatively TRBD1 (5 bases). From germline, CDR1 is MNHEY and CDR2 SVGAGI. The V end was cut by 2 bases, the J end by 0 bases, with 8 bases between. The CDR3 sequence is 15 residues long. CDR3 nucleotide sequence: TGTGCCAGCAGTTACGGGGGGTACTCTGGAAACACCATATATTTT. This sequence encodes CASSYGGYSGNTIYF.

The chain employs TRBV2 and TRBJ1-2; D is unclear. With 4 bases removed from V and 2 bases from J, the gap between germline ends came to 11 bases. The CDR3 contains 14 residues. The germline V gene has CDR1 SNHLY and CDR2 FYNNEI. CDR3 amino acids: CASSVFTGNYGYTF. The CDR3 region has the DNA TGTGCCAGCAGTGTTTTTACGGGAAACTATGGCTACACCTTC.

The sample holds a few counts of this clone. The V gene is TRBV7-2, the J gene TRBJ1-1; weak D call: TRBD1 (5 bases). Trimming removed 5 bases at V and 1 base at J, with 11 bases between. CDR1 and CDR2 from the germline V gene are SGHTA and FQGNSA. CDR3 length: 14 residues. As DNA, the CDR3 is TGTGCCAGCAGCCAAAGTCAGGGGAACACTGAAGCTTTCTTT. Amino acid sequence: CASSQSQGNTEAFF. Supplemented by reference TRBV7-2 and TRBJ1-1, the full variable domain reads GAGVSQSPSNKVTEKGKDVELRCDPISGHTALYWYRQSLGQGLEFLIYFQGNSAPDKSGLPSDRFSAERTGGSVSTLTIQRTQQEDSAVYLCASSQSQGNTEAFFGQGTRLTVV.

This sequence joins TRBV5-1 and TRBJ2-3; D is unresolved. The CDR3 runs 13 residues. V lost 4 bases and J lost 1, with 7 bases in between. Germline CDR1 SGHRS, CDR2 YFSETQ. The CDR3 sequence is CASSEAGTDTQYF. CDR3 DNA sequence: TGCGCCAGCAGCGAGGCGGGCACAGATACGCAGTATTTT.

The chain uses TRBV19 and TRBJ2-7; a possible D gene is TRBD2 (6 bases). This CDR3 has 15 residues. Germline V CDR1 and CDR2: LNHDA, SQIVND (reference sequence). V dropped 2 bases and J dropped 1 base, with 12 bases sitting between them. The CDR3 reads CASSILGGLSYEQYF. Written as DNA, the CDR3 is TGTGCCAGTAGTATACTGGGAGGCCTTTCCTACGAGCAGTACTTC.

This CDR3 reads CATSRDPQYSNQPQHF. The CDR3 coding sequence is TGTGCCACCAGCAGAGACCCACAGTATAGCAATCAGCCCCAGCATTTT. The chain employs TRBV15 and TRBJ1-5; D ambiguous. Germline-derived CDR1 and CDR2 are LNHNV and YYDKDF (reference sequence). The germline V and J ends were trimmed by 0 bases and 0 bases, with 9 bases remaining between them. The CDR3 contains 16 residues.

The rearrangement links TRBV3-1 (or the pseudogene TRBV3-2) to TRBJ1-3; D not certain. Germline V gene lookup returns CDR1 LGHDT and CDR2 YNNKEL (reference sequence). The CDR3 has 13 amino acids. V shed 1 base and J shed 4 bases, with 5 bases lying between them. CDR3 sequence: CASSQAEGNTIYF. CDR3 nucleotides: TGTGCCAGCAGCCAAGCTGAGGGAAACACCATATATTTT.

This chain links TRBV28 with TRBJ1-4; 9 bases match TRBD1. The CDR3 covers 14 residues. The germline gives CDR1 MDHEN, CDR2 SYDVKM. V lost 5 bases to trimming and J lost 7 bases; unmatched junction nucleotides: 5. The CDR3 spells CASSRGTGTEKLFF. CDR3 nucleotides: TGTGCCAGCAGTCGGGGGACAGGGACTGAAAAACTGTTTTTT.

This chain joins TRBV2 and TRBJ2-2; D is perhaps TRBD2 (7 bases). This CDR3 contains 13 residues. The germline V and J ends were trimmed by 2 bases and 10 bases, with 11 bases remaining between them. The germline CDR1 and CDR2 sequences are SNHLY and FYNNEI. The CDR3 DNA sequence: TGTGCCAGCAGTGAACGGGGGGACACGGAGCTGTTTTTT. Its translation: CASSERGDTELFF.

The chain couples TRBV7-3 to TRBJ2-3, with D perhaps matching TRBD2 (6 bases). Germline V lookup: CDR1 SGHTA, CDR2 FQGTGA. The V end lost 1 base, the J end lost 0 bases, and 17 bases lay between the germline ends. This CDR3 comprises 18 residues. The CDR3 is CASSLKAGSAGSTDTQYF. Written as DNA, the CDR3 is TGTGCCAGCAGCTTAAAAGCCGGGAGTGCGGGGAGCACAGATACGCAGTATTTT.

The rearrangement links TRBV29-1 to TRBJ1-2; 8 nucleotides agree with TRBD1. The length of the CDR3 is 16 residues. The germline CDR1 and CDR2 sequences are SQVTM and ANQGSEA. V lost 5 bases and J lost 0; bases outside the gene matches: 11. The CDR3 coding sequence is TGCAGCGTTCTCGGCCCGACAGGGGAGTCTAACTATGGCTACACCTTC. As protein: CSVLGPTGESNYGYTF.

This clone was counted between two and nine times. The chain employs TRBV28 and TRBJ2-1; no firm D call. Germline loops: CDR1 MDHEN, CDR2 SYDVKM. CDR3 size: 12 residues. The germline V and J ends were trimmed by 9 bases and 0 bases, with 6 bases remaining between them. CDR3 protein: CASRSSYNEQFF. In DNA form, the CDR3 reads TGTGCCAGTCGGAGCTCCTACAATGAGCAGTTCTTC.

The chain carries TRBV19 and TRBJ2-5; D gene unclear. CDR1 and CDR2 (germline): LNHDA, SQIVND (reference sequence). Trimming removed 3 bases from V and 3 bases from J, with 14 bases in between. This CDR3 has 15 residues. CDR3: CASSISWQFEETQYF. The CDR3 DNA reads as TGTGCCAGTAGTATTTCTTGGCAGTTCGAAGAGACCCAGTACTTC.

As to this clone: The sample holds other DNA sequences that translate to the same CDR3. The V call is TRBV5-1, the J call TRBJ1-1; D is possibly TRBD1 (5 bases). This CDR3 has 13 amino acids. V was clipped by 0 bases and J by 5 bases, with 8 bases between them. Germline CDR1 and CDR2: SGHRS and YFSETQ. The CDR3 DNA reads TGCGCCAGCAGCTTGGAGGGGTCGACTGAAGCTTTCTTT. This translates into CASSLEGSTEAFF.

This clone was seen more than once but under ten times. V is TRBV4-1 and J is TRBJ1-1; no reliable D call. This CDR3 is 14 amino acids long. V lost 2 bases and J lost 4, with 11 bases in between. The germline CDR1 and CDR2 sequences are MGHRA and YSYEKL. The CDR3 DNA follows: TGCGCCAGCAGCCAATCCTTCGCGGGCACTGAAGCTTTCTTT. Translated, it gives CASSQSFAGTEAFF.

V is TRBV19 and J is TRBJ2-6; TRBD1 agrees at 8 bases. This CDR3 contains 15 residues. V shed 6 bases and J 2 bases; nucleotides not matched to a gene: 3. Germline CDR1 LNHDA, CDR2 SQIVND (reference sequence). CDR3 amino acids: CASSQGAAGANVLTF. Here the CDR3 DNA reads TGTGCCAGTAGCCAGGGGGCTGCTGGGGCCAACGTCCTGACTTTC. Complete variable domain (other parts from reference TRBV19 and TRBJ2-6): DGGITQSPKYLFRKEGQNVTLSCEQNLNHDAMYWYRQDPGQGLRLIYYSQIVNDFQKGDIAEGYSVSREKKESFPLTVTSAQKNPTAFYLCASSQGAAGANVLTFGAGSRLTVL.

The V gene is TRBV14, the J gene TRBJ1-1; D perhaps matches TRBD1 (6 bases). The length of the CDR3 is 20 residues. The V gene's germline CDR1 is SGHDN and CDR2 FVKESK. Trimming stripped 8 bases from V and 3 bases from J, with 34 bases between. The CDR3 is CASHDVLDRRNLLRDTEAFF. DNA of the CDR3: TGTGCCAGCCACGACGTCCTAGACAGGAGGAACCTATTAAGGGACACTGAAGCTTTCTTT.